The 3 T cell receptor beta chains listed next were all sequenced from one sample in a study of shared clonotypes between healthy human individuals. The protocol was immunoSEQ multiplex PCR, while the TCRdb copy is restricted to in-frame clones and leaves out a portion. This sample has about 450,000 clones; roughly 85% occur once, and the top ten carry approximately 12%. The sequenced sample was PBMCs. The receptors here all came from a woman in her thirties or forties in good health. Some clones in this sample may be carry-over from other donors' samples.

The chain combines TRBV7-2 with TRBJ2-2; TRBD1 or TRBD2 may be the D gene (6 bases each). V was clipped by 8 bases and J by 0 bases, with 13 bases between them. The length of the CDR3 is 15 residues. Germline-derived CDR1 and CDR2 are SGHTA and FQGNSA. CDR3 bases: TGTGCCAGCTCCAAGGGGGGCCCGAACACCGGGGAGCTGTTTTTT. Protein: CASSKGGPNTGELFF.

Here the CDR3 reads CASADYNQPQHF. The CDR3 DNA follows: TGTGCCAGCGCCGACTATAATCAGCCCCAGCATTTT. V gene TRBV27 combines with J gene TRBJ1-5; no clear D gene. V lost 8 bases and J lost 4, with 9 bases in between. The V gene's germline CDR1 is MNHEY and CDR2 SMNVEV (reference sequence). The CDR3 spans 12 residues.

The J gene is TRBJ2-5, the V gene TRBV18, with D unresolved. The germline V and J ends were trimmed by 0 bases and 1 base, with 9 bases remaining between them. Germline loops: CDR1 KGHSH, CDR2 LQKENI. The CDR3 contains 15 residues. CDR3 DNA: TGTGCCAGCTCACCACCGGCACTGGCCCAAGAGACCCAGTACTTC. Translated, it gives CASSPPALAQETQYF.